The rows below give T cell receptor beta chains drawn from one sample of a study of tumor-infiltrating lymphocytes in localized non-small cell lung cancer. The table came from immunoSEQ multiplex PCR; TCRdb's copy has only in-frame clones and leaves some out. The sample comprises roughly 9,100 clones, around 77% of which are singletons, and 17% rests with the top ten. Sequenced input: uninvolved lung tissue not adjacent to the tumor. All receptors derive from a human donor with non-small cell lung cancer. The CDR3 runs from the conserved cysteine through the conserved F or W. A D gene is named only where the DNA matches it firmly. The size of a clone is reported for some rows only, either as once, few or many, or as a class for expanded clones.

>TRBD1|TRBV2|once|TRBJ1-3
CASRDRGLRVFGNTIYF
TGTGCCAGCAGGGACAGGGGGCTAAGAGTATTTGGAAACACCATATATTTT
>-|TRBV7-2|-|TRBJ1-3
CASSKGGSGNTIYF
TGTGCCAGCAGTAAAGGGGGCTCTGGAAACACCATATATTTT
>-|TRBV6-1|-|TRBJ2-2
CASSEGRHLSNTGELFF
TGTGCCAGCAGTGAAGGTCGCCACCTATCGAACACCGGGGAGCTGTTTTTT
>TRBD2|TRBV6-5|-|TRBJ2-3
CASGRSGGPADTQYF
TGTGCCAGCGGGCGGAGCGGGGGGCCCGCAGATACGCAGTATTTT
>-|TRBV5-4|-|TRBJ1-5
CASSAGRNQPQHF
TGTGCCAGCAGCGCCGGACGGAATCAGCCCCAGCATTTT
>TRBD1|TRBV29-1|-|TRBJ2-3
CSVVGTGGADTQYF
TGCAGCGTTGTAGGGACAGGGGGCGCGGATACGCAGTATTTT
>TRBD2|TRBV5-1|-|TRBJ2-7
CASSLAPAGVAEQYF
TGCGCCAGCAGCTTGGCCCCAGCGGGGGTTGCCGAGCAGTACTTC
>-|TRBV2|-|TRBJ2-3
CASSDGWTTQYF
TGTGCCAGCAGTGACGGCTGGACCACGCAGTATTTT
>TRBD1|TRBV6-5|-|TRBJ1-6
CASRSKTGLNSPLHF
TGTGCCAGCAGGTCAAAGACAGGGCTTAATTCACCCCTCCACTTT
>-|TRBV15|-|TRBJ2-6
CATSRDRIGGANVLTF
TGTGCCACCAGCAGAGACAGAATAGGTGGGGCCAACGTCCTGACTTTC
>TRBD1|TRBV18|-|TRBJ1-3
CASSPPGQGSSGNTIYF
TGTGCCAGCTCACCACCGGGACAGGGTTCCTCTGGAAACACCATATATTTT
>-|TRBV28|once|TRBJ1-3
CASSSPIGAGPGNTIYF
TGTGCCAGCAGTTCCCCGATAGGGGCCGGACCTGGAAACACCATATATTTT
>TRBD1|TRBV10-3|once|TRBJ1-3
CAISDQTGGGRNTIYF
TGTGCCATCAGTGATCAGACAGGGGGCGGACGAAACACCATATATTTT
>TRBD1|TRBV5-6|-|TRBJ2-4
CASSLGDRGSIQYF
TGTGCCAGCAGCTTGGGGGACAGGGGGTCCATTCAGTACTTC
>TRBD1|TRBV28|large|TRBJ1-2
CASSPRDRADYGYTF
TGTGCCAGCAGTCCAAGGGACAGGGCCGACTATGGCTACACCTTC
>-|TRBV27|few|TRBJ2-3
CASSPIGRDGLRSDTQYF
TGTGCCAGCAGTCCCATCGGCCGGGACGGACTAAGGTCAGATACGCAGTATTTT
>-|TRBV2|once|TRBJ1-2
CASSESNTGYLSGYTF
TGTGCCAGCAGTGAGAGCAATACAGGGTACCTTTCCGGCTACACCTTC
>TRBD1|TRBV7-9|-|TRBJ2-7
CASSFGQGTVEQYF
TGTGCCAGCAGCTTCGGACAGGGAACGGTCGAGCAGTACTTC
>TRBD1|TRBV7-3|-|TRBJ1-2
CASSLNPGTGGPYYGYTF
TGTGCCAGCAGCTTAAATCCCGGGACAGGGGGTCCCTACTATGGCTACACCTTC
>-|TRBV19|-|TRBJ2-3
CASSPRDGSGTDTQYF
TGTGCCAGTAGTCCACGGGATGGTAGCGGCACAGATACGCAGTATTTT
>-|TRBV5-6|-|TRBJ1-2
CASSQGQFPYGYTF
TGTGCCAGCAGCCAAGGACAGTTCCCATATGGCTACACCTTC
>-|TRBV30|-|TRBJ1-2
CAWSEWSNYGYTF
TGTGCCTGGAGTGAATGGTCTAACTATGGCTACACCTTC